The 8 T cell receptor beta chains reported below all come from one sample, sequenced in a study of OX40 agonist ivuxolimab in advanced cancers. Some clones are missing from TCRdb's copy, which holds only in-frame ones; the method was immunoSEQ multiplex PCR. This sample yields around 36,000 clones, of which approximately 79% are seen a single time; 13% to 15% belongs to the top ten. This specimen consisted of CD4+ or CD8+ T cells sorted from blood, obtained in a trial of the OX40 agonist ivuxolimab. The receptors derive from an adult with an advanced solid tumor such as melanoma, head and neck, liver or kidney cancer.

There are a few counts of this clone. The chain employs TRBV28 and TRBJ2-7; 10 bases are shared with TRBD2. The ends lost 6 bases at V and 3 bases at J; junction bases unmatched: 2. Germline CDR1 MDHEN, CDR2 SYDVKM. CDR3 length: 13 residues. CDR3 sequence (DNA): TGTGCCAGCAGGCGGACTAGCGGCTACGAGCAGTACTTC. Amino acid sequence: CASRRTSGYEQYF.

This clone was picked up a small number of times. The rearrangement uses TRBV7-2 and TRBJ1-1; D unclear. This CDR3 contains 14 residues. V was cut by 1 base and J by 5 bases, with 11 bases left in between. Per the germline V gene, CDR1 is SGHTA and CDR2 is FQGNSA. In nucleotides, the CDR3 is TGTGCCAGCAGCTTAGGGTTGGGCCGGACTGAAGCTTTCTTT. Protein sequence: CASSLGLGRTEAFF.

The V and J genes are TRBV6-5 and TRBJ2-7; 7 positions match TRBD1. The CDR3 runs 16 residues. Per the germline V gene, CDR1 is MNHEY and CDR2 is SVGAGI. V lost 4 bases to trimming and J lost 4 bases; unmatched junction nucleotides: 13. The CDR3 reads CASSSPYRDSGYEQYF. In DNA form, the CDR3 reads TGTGCCAGCAGTTCCCCCTACCGGGACAGTGGGTACGAGCAGTACTTC.

The V call is TRBV18, the J call TRBJ2-7, with 8 positions matching TRBD1. V shed 5 bases and J 5 bases; nucleotides not matched to a gene: 8. From germline, CDR1 is KGHSH and CDR2 LQKENI. This CDR3 comprises 14 residues. The CDR3 protein is CASSTLDRVDEQYF. CDR3 sequence (DNA): TGTGCCAGCTCAACCTTGGACAGGGTTGACGAGCAGTACTTC.

The genes are TRBV6-5 and TRBJ2-1; D ambiguous. V shed 2 bases and J shed 6 bases, with 11 bases lying between them. This CDR3 is 14 amino acids long. Germline loops: CDR1 MNHEY, CDR2 SVGAGI. CDR3 loop: CASSYRIESNEQFF. CDR3 nucleotides: TGTGCCAGCAGTTACAGGATTGAGAGCAATGAGCAGTTCTTC.

CDR3 loop: CASSYETGEADTEAFF. The CDR3 nucleotides read TGTGCCAGCAGTTATGAGACAGGGGAGGCGGACACTGAAGCTTTCTTT. The chain recombines TRBV6-5 with TRBJ1-1; 8 bases match TRBD1. Trimming at V came to 3 bases and at J to 3 bases, leaving 9 bases not matched to a gene. The CDR3 contains 16 residues. Germline loops: CDR1 MNHEY, CDR2 SVGAGI.

The chain couples TRBV7-9 to TRBJ1-3, with D possibly TRBD1 on 5 matching bases. The germline CDR1 and CDR2 sequences are SEHNR and FQNEAQ (reference sequence). The CDR3 has 15 residues. V was clipped by 1 base and J by 2 bases, with 9 bases between them. CDR3 in amino acids: CASSLVAGTGNTIYF. The CDR3 DNA is TGTGCCAGCAGCTTAGTAGCAGGGACTGGAAACACCATATATTTT.

This clone was counted between two and nine times. This rearrangement joins TRBV7-9 to TRBJ2-7; TRBD1 aligns across 9 bases. V lost 4 bases to trimming and J lost 2 bases; unmatched junction nucleotides: 6. The CDR3 has 15 amino acids. Germline V gene data show CDR1 as SEHNR and CDR2 as FQNEAQ (reference sequence). For the CDR3, the DNA is TGTGCCAGCAGCTCCCGACAGGGGGGCCCCTACGAGCAGTACTTC. This sequence encodes CASSSRQGGPYEQYF. Combining the CDR3 with reference TRBV7-9 and TRBJ2-7 gives the whole variable domain DTGVSQNPRHKITKRGQNVTFRCDPISEHNRLYWYRQTLGQGPEFLTYFQNEAQLEKSRLLSDRFSAERPKGSFSTLEIQRTEQGDSAMYLCASSSRQGGPYEQYFGPGTRLTVT.